This T cell receptor (beta chain) appears in the sequencing data of a study of OX40 agonist ivuxolimab in advanced cancers. Whole-study context: Ivuxolimab doses were 0.01, 0.1, 0.3, 1.5, 3 or 10 mg/kg every 2 weeks. Aged 23 to 79 with a mean of 60 years, they were less than 90% male. Patients achieving partial responses numbered three: one hepatocellular carcinoma case and two cutaneous melanoma cases.

Profiled with immunoSEQ multiplex PCR; TCRdb holds only in-frame clones, not every one. The sample lists around 69,000 clones; 75% to 85% were seen once. The length of the CDR3 is 14 residues. Trimming took 2 bases from V and 2 from J, leaving 11 bases between them. Germline lookup yields CDR1 SGHDT and CDR2 YYEEEE. The chain recombines TRBV5-6 with TRBJ2-7; D gene unclear. This sequence originates from an adult with an advanced solid tumor such as melanoma, head and neck, liver or kidney cancer. The specimen was CD4+ or CD8+ T cells sorted from blood, collected in a trial of the OX40 agonist ivuxolimab. CDR3 residues: CASSFRLPTYEQYF. The CDR3 bases are TGTGCCAGCAGCTTTCGGTTACCGACCTACGAGCAGTACTTC.